This T cell receptor beta chain comes out of a study of OX40 agonist ivuxolimab in advanced cancers. Study-wide results and limits: Part of the nonresponder group also had normalized T-cell clonal expansion that was low.

Of note for this clone: Its antigen remains unknown.

V was shortened by 1 base and J by 8 bases, with 17 bases between the two germline ends. CDR3 length: 15 amino acids. Germline loops: CDR1 SGHDN, CDR2 FVKESK. Measured with immunoSEQ multiplex PCR; TCRdb has only the in-frame clones, and not every one. The data hold more than 40,000 clones, with 77% observed a single time. This clonotype was obtained from an adult with an advanced solid tumor such as melanoma, head and neck, liver or kidney cancer. This chain connects TRBV14 to TRBJ1-2; D possibly corresponds to TRBD1 (5 bases). The source was CD4+ or CD8+ T cells sorted from blood, collected in a trial of the OX40 agonist ivuxolimab. The CDR3 region has the DNA TGTGCCAGCAGCCAAGTACGTCAGGGTAACCTCGGCTACACCTTC. It is translated as CASSQVRQGNLGYTF.